The clone carrying this T cell receptor (beta chain) was counted ten times or more. What it recognizes is unknown. The data were obtained in a study of T cells in Graves' hyperthyroidism and ophthalmopathy. General study findings and limits: Most clonotypes that expanded in the thyroid above 0.001 also showed up in blood.

The investigators amplified TCR beta CDR3 regions from RNA transcripts. The HTBI primer set served for first-round RT-PCR of the TCR CDR3. TCRdb fed the multiplex PCR reads into MiXCR, producing one record per CDR3 protein. The repertoire consists of fewer than 500,000 distinct CDR3 sequences, with around an eighth occurring once and the leading ten covering about 20%. Germline V gene sequence: CDR1 DFQATT, CDR2 SNEGSKA (reference sequence). The CDR3 extends over 10 amino acids. V dropped 3 bases and J dropped 11 bases, with 8 bases sitting between them. V is TRBV20-1 and J is TRBJ2-1; weak D call: TRBD1 (6 bases). The sample comprised blood. The source of this sequence is a young man with Graves' hyperthyroidism that later progressed to Graves' ophthalmopathy. In DNA form, the CDR3 reads TGCAGTGCTAGTTGGGGGCAGCAGTTCTTC. Amino acids: CSASWGQQFF.